The 18 T cell receptor beta chains below were found in one sample sequenced in a study of blood T cell repertoires in COVID-19. The method was immunoSEQ multiplex PCR; TCRdb's version includes in-frame clones alone and lacks a portion of them. The repertoire holds about 49,000 clones, with over 80% as singletons. Input material: peripheral blood. Receptors were obtained from a man aged 50 to 60 with acute or convalescent COVID-19.

The gene calls are TRBV28 and TRBJ2-2; unclear D gene. The CDR3 extends over 13 amino acids. Looked up from germline, CDR1 is MDHEN and CDR2 is SYDVKM. Trimming removed 6 bases at V and 1 base at J, with 6 bases between. The DNA of the CDR3 is TGTGCCAGCAGACAGCAGAACACCGGGGAGCTGTTTTTT. This gives the protein CASRQQNTGELFF. Full variable domain (rest looked up from reference TRBV28 and TRBJ2-2): DVKVTQSSRYLVKRTGEKVFLECVQDMDHENMFWYRQDPGLGLRLIYFSYDVKMKEKGDIPEGYSVSREKKERFSLILESASTNQTSMYLCASRQQNTGELFFGEGSRLTVL.

V gene TRBV6-6 combines with J gene TRBJ1-2, with 8 nucleotides matching TRBD1. The CDR3 length is 13 residues. Germline assignment: CDR1 MNHNY and CDR2 SVGAGI (reference sequence). The V gene end was trimmed by 6 bases and the J gene end by 4 bases; junction bases not matched to a gene: 4. This CDR3 reads CASRTGVGYGYTF. The DNA of the CDR3 is TGTGCCAGCAGGACAGGGGTGGGCTATGGCTACACCTTC.

The J gene is TRBJ1-1, the V gene TRBV6-5; no definite D call. The V end lost 10 bases, the J end lost 4 bases, and 16 bases lay between the germline ends. CDR1 and CDR2 from the germline V gene are MNHEY and SVGAGI. The CDR3 runs 13 residues. The CDR3 DNA sequence: TGTGCCACCTCCTGGGCACGGATCACTGAAGCTTTCTTT. Translated: CATSWARITEAFF.

The rearrangement links TRBV19 to TRBJ2-5; D is undetermined. CDR3 length equals 15 residues. The V and J ends lost 4 bases and 0 bases respectively, with 12 bases between them. The germline gives CDR1 LNHDA, CDR2 SQIVND (reference sequence). The CDR3 protein is CASSSGWVNQETQYF. CDR3 bases: TGTGCCAGTAGTAGCGGTTGGGTAAACCAAGAGACCCAGTACTTC.

The genes are TRBV6-2 or TRBV6-3 and TRBJ2-2; 9 bases line up with TRBD2. J gave up 3 bases and V 5 bases, and 13 bases lay outside the gene matches. The CDR3 length is 18 residues. Germline CDR1 reads MNHEY; CDR2 reads SVGEGT. The CDR3 sequence: CASSPLGGGALHTGELFF. In nucleotides, the CDR3 is TGTGCCAGCAGTCCCCTTGGCGGGGGGGCCCTCCACACCGGGGAGCTGTTTTTT.

The chain is built from TRBV7-2 and TRBJ2-7; D might be TRBD2 (5 bases). Per the germline V gene, CDR1 is SGHTA and CDR2 is FQGNSA. CDR3 size: 14 residues. Trimming removed 0 bases from V and 2 bases from J, with 8 bases in between. This CDR3 is CASSLAPGAYEQYF. CDR3 bases: TGTGCCAGCAGCTTAGCACCCGGGGCCTACGAGCAGTACTTC.

The J gene is TRBJ2-4, the V gene TRBV4-1, with a possible D match to TRBD2 (6 bases). The germline V gene encodes CDR1 MGHRA and CDR2 YSYEKL. The CDR3 spans 13 residues. Trimming left V 3 bases short and J 5 bases short, with 8 bases between. The CDR3 coding sequence is TGCGCCAGCAGCCAGGGACTGCAAAACATTCAGTACTTC. It specifies CASSQGLQNIQYF.

This clone showed up just once. CDR3 loop: CASWEERTYEQYF. In DNA, the CDR3 is TGTGCCAGCTGGGAGGAGAGGACCTACGAGCAGTACTTC. V usage is TRBV28 and J usage is TRBJ2-7, with a possible D match to TRBD2 (6 bases). This CDR3 spans 13 amino acids. Deletions cut 8 bases from V and 2 bases from J, with 13 bases between. Germline V CDR1 and CDR2: MDHEN, SYDVKM. Full variable domain (outside the CDR3, taken from reference TRBV28 and TRBJ2-7): DVKVTQSSRYLVKRTGEKVFLECVQDMDHENMFWYRQDPGLGLRLIYFSYDVKMKEKGDIPEGYSVSREKKERFSLILESASTNQTSMYLCASWEERTYEQYFGPGTRLTVT.

This clone was seen just once. This chain connects TRBV10-1 to TRBJ2-1; 14 nucleotides agree with TRBD2. After removal of 6 bases from V and 3 bases from J, the junction contained 7 bases not matched to a gene. In germline, CDR1 is WNHNN, CDR2 SYGVQD (reference sequence). The length of the CDR3 is 17 residues. The CDR3 coding sequence is TGCGCCAGCAGCCCCAGGACTAGCGGGAGGTTCTACAATGAGCAGTTCTTC. Encoded protein: CASSPRTSGRFYNEQFF.

This clone was seen only once. The CDR3 DNA is TGTGCCAGCAGCCCCCAAGGGGCTAACACTGAAGCTTTCTTT. Translating it yields CASSPQGANTEAFF. The V call is TRBV7-2, the J call TRBJ1-1; weak D call: TRBD1 (5 bases). This CDR3 contains 14 residues. Trimming stripped 5 bases from V and 2 bases from J, with 12 bases between. Germline V CDR1 and CDR2: SGHTA, FQGNSA.

The V call is TRBV19, the J call TRBJ1-4; D perhaps matches TRBD1 (5 bases). The CDR3 runs 14 residues. CDR1 LNHDA and CDR2 SQIVND come from the germline V gene (reference sequence). Trimming took 3 bases from V and 2 from J, leaving 7 bases between them. The DNA of the CDR3 is TGTGCCAGTAGTATGACAGTCACTAATGAAAAACTGTTTTTT. As protein: CASSMTVTNEKLFF.

The chain combines TRBV19 with TRBJ2-2; no definite D call. CDR1 and CDR2 from the germline V gene are LNHDA and SQIVND (reference sequence). The CDR3 has 15 residues. V lost 3 bases to trimming and J lost 6 bases, with 14 bases between them. The CDR3 coding sequence is TGTGCCAGTAGTATGGGTGGGCAGTTCTCCGGGGAGCTGTTTTTT. Residues: CASSMGGQFSGELFF.

The V call is TRBV10-1, the J call TRBJ2-2; D is perhaps TRBD1 (6 bases). Germline V lookup: CDR1 WNHNN, CDR2 SYGVQD (reference sequence). V was trimmed by 4 bases and J by 6 bases, leaving 21 bases between them. The CDR3 contains 17 residues. DNA of the CDR3: TGCGCCAGCAGTGTGAACAGGGTAAGAAGGACGTCCGGGGAGCTGTTTTTT. It codes for CASSVNRVRRTSGELFF.

The chain has TRBV27 and TRBJ2-1; D might be TRBD1 (5 bases). The CDR3 is 15 residues long. Germline V lookup: CDR1 MNHEY, CDR2 SMNVEV (reference sequence). The V end lost 4 bases, the J end lost 0 bases, and 10 bases lay between the germline ends. The CDR3: CASSSPTASYNEQFF. The CDR3 DNA is TGTGCCAGCAGTTCCCCGACAGCCTCCTACAATGAGCAGTTCTTC.

The J gene is TRBJ1-2, the V gene TRBV19; no clear D gene. With 3 bases removed from V and 4 bases from J, the gap between germline ends came to 9 bases. The germline gives CDR1 LNHDA, CDR2 SQIVND (reference sequence). The CDR3 has 13 residues. In DNA, the CDR3 is TGTGCCAGTAGTATTGGTCCCGGCTATGGCTACACCTTC. The encoded protein is CASSIGPGYGYTF.

The rearrangement links TRBV29-1 to TRBJ2-1; no definite D call. V was clipped by 1 base and J by 8 bases, with 12 bases between them. This CDR3 contains 13 residues. Germline lookup yields CDR1 SQVTM and CDR2 ANQGSEA. CDR3 coding DNA: TGCAGCGTTGAAGTTAGAACGACTTATGAGCAGTTCTTC. It specifies CSVEVRTTYEQFF.

The chain is built from TRBV9 and TRBJ2-7; D is undetermined. The germline gives CDR1 SGDLS, CDR2 YYNGEE. This CDR3 is built from 14 residues. Deletions cut 0 bases from V and 3 bases from J, with 10 bases between. The CDR3 DNA reads as TGTGCCAGCAGCGTAGGGCAGGTGAGCTACGAGCAGTACTTC. Amino acids: CASSVGQVSYEQYF.

This chain connects TRBV28 to TRBJ1-5; D not certain. CDR3 length: 15 amino acids. The ends were cut back, 2 bases at V and 4 bases at J, with 12 bases in the middle. Per the germline V gene, CDR1 is MDHEN and CDR2 is SYDVKM. The CDR3 DNA follows: TGTGCCAGCAGTTTAGAAATTATCGGTAATCAGCCCCAGCATTTT. It is translated as CASSLEIIGNQPQHF.